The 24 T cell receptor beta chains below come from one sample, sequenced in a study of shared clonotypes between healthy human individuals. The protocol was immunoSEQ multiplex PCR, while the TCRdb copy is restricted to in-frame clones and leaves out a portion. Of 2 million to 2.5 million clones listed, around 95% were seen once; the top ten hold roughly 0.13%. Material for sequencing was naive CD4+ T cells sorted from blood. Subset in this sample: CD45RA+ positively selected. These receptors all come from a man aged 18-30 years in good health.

The CDR3 DNA follows: TGTGCCAGTAGTAAAAGACAGGGGGCAAACTATGGCTACACCTTC. This gives the protein CASSKRQGANYGYTF. This chain joins TRBV19 and TRBJ1-2; 10 nucleotides align to TRBD1. After removal of 4 bases from V and 2 bases from J, the junction contained 4 bases not matched to a gene. CDR3 length equals 15 residues. Germline CDR1 LNHDA, CDR2 SQIVND (reference sequence).

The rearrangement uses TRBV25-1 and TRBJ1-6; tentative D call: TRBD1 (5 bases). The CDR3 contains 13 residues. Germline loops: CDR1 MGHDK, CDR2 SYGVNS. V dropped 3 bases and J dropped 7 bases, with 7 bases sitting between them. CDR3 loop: CASSEAGNSPLHF. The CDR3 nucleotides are TGTGCCAGCAGTGAGGCAGGGAATTCACCCCTCCACTTT. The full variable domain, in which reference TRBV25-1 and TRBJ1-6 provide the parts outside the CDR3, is EADIYQTPRYLVIGTGKKITLECSQTMGHDKMYWYQQDPGMELHLIHYSYGVNSTEKGDLSSESTVSRIRTEHFPLTLESARPSHTSQYLCASSEAGNSPLHFGNGTRLTVT.

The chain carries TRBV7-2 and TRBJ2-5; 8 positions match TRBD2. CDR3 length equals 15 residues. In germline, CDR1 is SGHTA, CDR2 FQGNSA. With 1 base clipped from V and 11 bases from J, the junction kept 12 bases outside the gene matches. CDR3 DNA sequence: TGTGCCAGCAGCTTAGGAGGACTAGAGCGGGAGTTTCAGTACTTC. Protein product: CASSLGGLEREFQYF.

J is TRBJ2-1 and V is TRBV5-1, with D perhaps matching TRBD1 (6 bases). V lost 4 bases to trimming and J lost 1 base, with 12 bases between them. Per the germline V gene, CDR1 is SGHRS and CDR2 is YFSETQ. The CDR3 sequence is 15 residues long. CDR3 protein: CASSETGYSYNEQFF. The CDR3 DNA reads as TGCGCCAGCAGCGAGACAGGTTATTCCTACAATGAGCAGTTCTTC.

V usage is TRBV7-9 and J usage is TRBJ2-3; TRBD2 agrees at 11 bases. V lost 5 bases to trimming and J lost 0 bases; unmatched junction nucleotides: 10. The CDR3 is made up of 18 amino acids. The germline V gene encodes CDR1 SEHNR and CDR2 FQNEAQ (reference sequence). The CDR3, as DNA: TGTGCCAGCAGCCCCATAGCGGGGGGGCCCCTGAGCACAGATACGCAGTATTTT. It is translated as CASSPIAGGPLSTDTQYF.

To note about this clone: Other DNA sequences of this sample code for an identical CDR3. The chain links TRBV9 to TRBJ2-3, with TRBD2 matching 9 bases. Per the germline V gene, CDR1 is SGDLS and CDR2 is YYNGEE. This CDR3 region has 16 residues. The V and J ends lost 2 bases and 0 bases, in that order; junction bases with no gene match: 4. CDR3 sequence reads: CASSVAAGGSTDTQYF. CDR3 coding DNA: TGTGCCAGCAGCGTCGCAGCGGGAGGCAGCACAGATACGCAGTATTTT.

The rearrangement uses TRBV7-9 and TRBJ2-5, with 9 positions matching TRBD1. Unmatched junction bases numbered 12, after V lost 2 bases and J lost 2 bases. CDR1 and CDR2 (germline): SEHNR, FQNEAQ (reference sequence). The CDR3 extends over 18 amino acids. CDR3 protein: CASSLRGTGYSEQETQYF. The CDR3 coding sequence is TGTGCCAGCAGCTTAAGGGGGACAGGGTATTCGGAACAAGAGACCCAGTACTTC.

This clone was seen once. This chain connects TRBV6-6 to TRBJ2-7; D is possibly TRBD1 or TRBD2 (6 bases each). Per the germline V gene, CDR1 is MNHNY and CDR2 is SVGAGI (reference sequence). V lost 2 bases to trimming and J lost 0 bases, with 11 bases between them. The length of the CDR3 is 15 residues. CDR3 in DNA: TGTGCCAGCAGTTACGAGGAGGGGGTCTCCTACGAGCAGTACTTC. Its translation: CASSYEEGVSYEQYF.

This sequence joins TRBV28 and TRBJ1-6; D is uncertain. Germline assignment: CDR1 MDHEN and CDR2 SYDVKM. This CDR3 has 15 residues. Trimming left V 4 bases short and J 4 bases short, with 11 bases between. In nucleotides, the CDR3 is TGTGCCAGCAGTTCAGAGGCGACGTATAATTCACCCCTCCACTTT. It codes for CASSSEATYNSPLHF.

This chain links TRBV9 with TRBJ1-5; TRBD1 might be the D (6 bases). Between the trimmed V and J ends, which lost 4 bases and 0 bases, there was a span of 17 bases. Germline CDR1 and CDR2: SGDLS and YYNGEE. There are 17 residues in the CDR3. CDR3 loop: CASSRPRGGDSNQPQHF. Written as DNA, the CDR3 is TGTGCCAGCAGCCGACCGAGGGGGGGTGATAGCAATCAGCCCCAGCATTTT.

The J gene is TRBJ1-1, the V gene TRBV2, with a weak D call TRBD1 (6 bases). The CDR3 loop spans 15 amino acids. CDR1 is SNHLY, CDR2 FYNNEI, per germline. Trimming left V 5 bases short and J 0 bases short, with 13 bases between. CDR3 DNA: TGTGCCAGCAGTAGAAAGACAGGTATGAACACTGAAGCTTTCTTT. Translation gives CASSRKTGMNTEAFF.

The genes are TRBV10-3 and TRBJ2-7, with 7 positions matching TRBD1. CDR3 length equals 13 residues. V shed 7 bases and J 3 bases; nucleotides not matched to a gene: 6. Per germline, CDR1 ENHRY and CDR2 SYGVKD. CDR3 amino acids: CAIKTGPNYEQYF. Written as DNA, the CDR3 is TGTGCCATCAAGACAGGGCCCAACTACGAGCAGTACTTC.

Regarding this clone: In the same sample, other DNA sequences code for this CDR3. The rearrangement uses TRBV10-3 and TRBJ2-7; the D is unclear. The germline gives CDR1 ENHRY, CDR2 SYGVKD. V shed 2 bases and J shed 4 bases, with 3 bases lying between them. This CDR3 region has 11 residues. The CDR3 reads CAISEGYEQYF. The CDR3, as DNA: TGTGCCATCAGTGAGGGATACGAGCAGTACTTC.

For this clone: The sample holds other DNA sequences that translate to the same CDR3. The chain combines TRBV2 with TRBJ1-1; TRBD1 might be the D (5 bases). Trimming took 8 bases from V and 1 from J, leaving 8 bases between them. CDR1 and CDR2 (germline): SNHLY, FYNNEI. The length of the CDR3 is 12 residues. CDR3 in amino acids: CASQQGNTEAFF. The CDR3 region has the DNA TGTGCCAGCCAGCAGGGGAACACTGAAGCTTTCTTT.

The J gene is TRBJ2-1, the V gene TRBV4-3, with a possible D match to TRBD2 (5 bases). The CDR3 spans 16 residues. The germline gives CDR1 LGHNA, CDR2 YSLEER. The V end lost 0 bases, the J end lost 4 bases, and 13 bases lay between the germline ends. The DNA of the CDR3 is TGCGCCAGCAGCCAAGATTCCAGCGGCCAGTACAATGAGCAGTTCTTC. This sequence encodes CASSQDSSGQYNEQFF.

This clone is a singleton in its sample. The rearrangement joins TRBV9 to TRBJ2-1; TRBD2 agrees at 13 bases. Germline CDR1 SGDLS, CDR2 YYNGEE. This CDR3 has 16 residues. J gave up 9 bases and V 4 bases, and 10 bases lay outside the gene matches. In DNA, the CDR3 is TGTGCCAGCAGCAGACCCGGGACTAGCGGGACGGGTGAGCAGTTCTTC. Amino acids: CASSRPGTSGTGEQFF.

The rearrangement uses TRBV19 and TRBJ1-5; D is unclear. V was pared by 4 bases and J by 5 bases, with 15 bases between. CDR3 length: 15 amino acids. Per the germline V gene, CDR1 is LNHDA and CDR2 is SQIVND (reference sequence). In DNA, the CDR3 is TGTGCCAGTAGTAAACTCGGGGAGATCTATCAGCCCCAGCATTTT. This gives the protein CASSKLGEIYQPQHF. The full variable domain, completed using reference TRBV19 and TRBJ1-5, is DGGITQSPKYLFRKEGQNVTLSCEQNLNHDAMYWYRQDPGQGLRLIYYSQIVNDFQKGDIAEGYSVSREKKESFPLTVTSAQKNPTAFYLCASSKLGEIYQPQHFGDGTRLSIL.

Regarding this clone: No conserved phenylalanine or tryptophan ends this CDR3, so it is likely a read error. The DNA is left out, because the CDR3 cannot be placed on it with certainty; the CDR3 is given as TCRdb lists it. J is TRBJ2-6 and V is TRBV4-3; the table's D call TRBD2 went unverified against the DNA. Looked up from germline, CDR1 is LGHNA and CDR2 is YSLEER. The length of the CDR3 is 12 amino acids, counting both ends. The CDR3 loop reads CASSQASGGWIK.

The CDR3 protein is CASSLGSGAETQYF. In DNA form, the CDR3 reads TGTGCCAGCAGCTTAGGGTCGGGCGCGGAGACCCAGTACTTC. The chain combines TRBV7-2 with TRBJ2-5; D not certain. V gave up 1 base and J gave up 5 bases, with 11 bases separating them. This CDR3 has 14 amino acids. Germline CDR1 reads SGHTA; CDR2 reads FQGNSA.

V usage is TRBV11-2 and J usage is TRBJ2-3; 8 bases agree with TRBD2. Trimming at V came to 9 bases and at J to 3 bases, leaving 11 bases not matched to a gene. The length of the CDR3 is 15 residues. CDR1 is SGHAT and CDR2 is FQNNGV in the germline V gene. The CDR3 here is CASTSGLAGTDTQYF. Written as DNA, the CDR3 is TGTGCCAGTACCTCGGGGTTAGCGGGAACAGATACGCAGTATTTT. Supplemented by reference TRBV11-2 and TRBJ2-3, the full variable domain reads EAGVAQSPRYKIIEKRQSVAFWCNPISGHATLYWYQQILGQGPKLLIQFQNNGVVDDSQLPKDRFSAERLKGVDSTLKIQPAKLEDSAVYLCASTSGLAGTDTQYFGPGTRLTVL.

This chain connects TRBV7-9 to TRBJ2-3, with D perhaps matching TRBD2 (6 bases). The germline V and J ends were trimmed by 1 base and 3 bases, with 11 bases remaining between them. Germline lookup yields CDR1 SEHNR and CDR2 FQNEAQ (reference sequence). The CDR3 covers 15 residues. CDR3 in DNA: TGTGCCAGCAGCTTAGGTGCGGGAATGACAGATACGCAGTATTTT. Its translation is CASSLGAGMTDTQYF.

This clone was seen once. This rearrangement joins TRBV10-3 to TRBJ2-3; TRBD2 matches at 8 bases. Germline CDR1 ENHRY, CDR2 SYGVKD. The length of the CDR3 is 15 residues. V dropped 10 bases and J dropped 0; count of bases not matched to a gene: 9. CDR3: CATRISGISTDTQYF. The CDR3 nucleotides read TGTGCCACCCGAATTAGCGGGATCAGCACAGATACGCAGTATTTT.

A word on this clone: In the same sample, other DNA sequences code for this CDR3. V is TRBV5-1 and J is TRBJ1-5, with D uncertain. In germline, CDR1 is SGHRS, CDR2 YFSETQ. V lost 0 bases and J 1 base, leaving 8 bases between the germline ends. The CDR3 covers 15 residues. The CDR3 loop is CASSLEGGSNQPQHF. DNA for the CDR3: TGCGCCAGCAGCTTGGAGGGCGGGAGCAATCAGCCCCAGCATTTT.

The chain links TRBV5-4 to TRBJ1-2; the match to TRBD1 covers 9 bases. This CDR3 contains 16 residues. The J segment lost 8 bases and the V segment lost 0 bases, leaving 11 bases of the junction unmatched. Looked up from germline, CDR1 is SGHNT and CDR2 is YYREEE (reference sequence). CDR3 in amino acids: CASSLGARDRAGGYTF. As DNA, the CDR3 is TGTGCCAGCAGCTTGGGGGCTCGGGACAGGGCGGGAGGCTACACCTTC.